This T cell receptor beta chain stems from a study of blood T cell repertoires in COVID-19. There are 14 residues in the CDR3. Germline V gene sequence: CDR1 SGHVS, CDR2 FNYEAQ. J gave up 4 bases and V 5 bases, and 4 bases lay outside the gene matches. The table came from immunoSEQ multiplex PCR; TCRdb's copy has only in-frame clones and leaves some out. The sample lists under 300,000 clones, roughly 88% occurring once. The chain carries TRBV7-6 and TRBJ1-1; 10 nucleotides match TRBD1. Specimen: peripheral blood. The sequence was obtained from a man aged 40-55 years who had recovered from COVID-19. CDR3 sequence reads: CASSQTGGLTEAFF. The DNA of the CDR3 is TGTGCCAGCAGCCAGACAGGGGGCCTCACTGAAGCTTTCTTT.